These 27 T cell receptor beta chains were all obtained from the same sample, sequenced in a study of blood T cell repertoires in COVID-19. TCRdb's copy holds only in-frame clones and misses some; the assay was immunoSEQ multiplex PCR. The data hold about 150,000 clones, with around 80% observed a single time. Sequenced sample: PBMCs or T cells enriched from blood (not recorded which). These receptors were collected from a woman in her forties or fifties who had recovered from COVID-19.

The chain couples TRBV7-6 to TRBJ2-5; tentatively, D is TRBD2 (6 bases). Per the germline V gene, CDR1 is SGHVS and CDR2 is FNYEAQ. With 1 base removed from V and 0 bases from J, the gap between germline ends came to 12 bases. CDR3 length: 16 amino acids. This chain's CDR3 is CASSLESAGYQETQYF. In DNA, the CDR3 is TGTGCCAGCAGCTTAGAGTCGGCGGGGTACCAAGAGACCCAGTACTTC.

The V call is TRBV16, the J call TRBJ1-5; TRBD1 matches at 8 bases. CDR3 length: 15 amino acids. After removal of 2 bases from V and 7 bases from J, the junction contained 7 bases not matched to a gene. Germline CDR1 is KGHSY and CDR2 is FQNENV. The CDR3 DNA is TGTGCCAGCAGCCAACAGGGGGCGAAGGGACAGCCCCAGCATTTT. Encoded protein: CASSQQGAKGQPQHF.

This sequence joins TRBV21-1 and TRBJ2-7; the D segment call TRBD2 is taken from the table without a DNA check. TRBV21-1 is reported as a pseudogene. The CDR3 is made up of 15 amino acids. The CDR3 protein is CASSKPGTVSYEQYF. Here the CDR3 DNA reads TGTGCCAGCAGCAAACCGGGGACTGTATCCTACGAGCAGTACTTC.

The chain recombines TRBV6-4 with TRBJ2-1; D is possibly TRBD2 (5 bases). This CDR3 is 13 amino acids long. With 8 bases removed from V and 9 bases from J, the gap between germline ends came to 17 bases. Germline V CDR1 and CDR2: MRHNA, SNTAGT. Here the CDR3 reads CASAGVRGGEQFF. As DNA, the CDR3 is TGTGCCAGCGCCGGCGTTCGAGGAGGTGAGCAGTTCTTC.

J is TRBJ2-3 and V is TRBV4-3; TRBD2 agrees at 15 bases. This CDR3 is 19 amino acids long. Unmatched junction bases numbered 6, after V lost 0 bases and J lost 2 bases. CDR1 is LGHNA, CDR2 YSLEER, per germline. CDR3 coding DNA: TGCGCCAGCAGCCAAGAAAGGACTAGCGGGAGGGCCTTCACAGATACGCAGTATTTT. It specifies CASSQERTSGRAFTDTQYF.

The sample holds a few counts of this clone. CDR3 sequence reads: CASSSQGARLFF. CDR3 in DNA: TGTGCCAGCAGTTCACAGGGGGCGAGACTGTTTTTT. The chain joins TRBV28 to TRBJ1-4, with 9 bases identical to TRBD1. V dropped 4 bases and J dropped 13; count of bases not matched to a gene: 4. Germline-derived CDR1 and CDR2 are MDHEN and SYDVKM. This CDR3 contains 12 residues.

The rearrangement links TRBV3-1 (or the pseudogene TRBV3-2) to TRBJ1-2, with 8 bases aligning to TRBD1. Losses at the gene ends were 2 bases for V and 6 bases for J; bases not matched to a gene: 8. From germline, CDR1 is LGHDT and CDR2 YNNKEL (reference sequence). This CDR3 comprises 15 residues. The CDR3 protein is CASSQLDRAGDGYTF. CDR3 coding DNA: TGTGCCAGCAGCCAATTGGACAGGGCGGGTGATGGCTACACCTTC.

The genes are TRBV7-6 and TRBJ2-3; D may be TRBD2 (7 bases). Germline loops: CDR1 SGHVS, CDR2 FNYEAQ. The CDR3 is made up of 15 amino acids. V lost 2 bases and J 5 bases, leaving 14 bases between the germline ends. In DNA form, the CDR3 reads TGTGCCAGCAGCTTATGGGGCGGGGGCAAAGATACGCAGTATTTT. The encoded protein is CASSLWGGGKDTQYF.

V usage is TRBV7-8 and J usage is TRBJ2-7; 7 nucleotides line up with TRBD2. V dropped 5 bases and J dropped 3; count of bases not matched to a gene: 13. This CDR3 is 16 amino acids long. The germline V gene encodes CDR1 SGHVS and CDR2 FQNEAQ. The CDR3 bases are TGTGCCAGCAGCCGGAGGGAGGGTATGATCAACTACGAGCAGTACTTC. Amino acid sequence: CASSRREGMINYEQYF.

This chain joins TRBV13 and TRBJ1-1; 7 bases align to TRBD1. Per germline, CDR1 PRHDT and CDR2 FYEKMQ (reference sequence). The CDR3 extends over 18 amino acids. Trimming removed 5 bases from V and 2 bases from J; junction bases left unmatched: 17. The CDR3 sequence is CASSPIDTGYRGNTEAFF. The CDR3 DNA sequence: TGTGCCAGCAGCCCGATAGATACGGGCTACAGGGGTAACACTGAAGCTTTCTTT.

This chain uses TRBV12-3 or TRBV12-4 with TRBJ2-7, with D possibly TRBD2 on 5 matching bases. The CDR3 length is 13 residues. The ends were cut back, 9 bases at V and 2 bases at J, with 14 bases in the middle. Here the CDR3 reads CASQRVGTYEQYF. Here the CDR3 DNA reads TGTGCCAGTCAGAGGGTTGGCACCTACGAGCAGTACTTC.

The chain links TRBV7-8 to TRBJ1-4; TRBD1 might be the D (5 bases). The CDR3 runs to 16 residues. V was pared by 2 bases and J by 3 bases, with 13 bases between. CDR1 and CDR2 from the germline V gene are SGHVS and FQNEAQ. The CDR3 sequence: CASSLRRVRANEKLFF. CDR3 in DNA: TGTGCCAGCAGCTTACGGAGGGTCAGGGCTAATGAAAAACTGTTTTTT.

The rearrangement uses TRBV7-8 and TRBJ2-2; D gene ambiguous. Germline CDR1 SGHVS, CDR2 FQNEAQ. This CDR3 is built from 13 residues. The V end lost 1 base, the J end lost 7 bases, and 7 bases lay between the germline ends. The DNA of the CDR3 is TGTGCCAGCAGCTTAGGGTTCTACGGGGAGCTGTTTTTT. This codes for CASSLGFYGELFF.

The CDR3 region is CASSLSNVHNEQFF. The CDR3 DNA is TGTGCCAGCAGCTTATCTAATGTACACAATGAGCAGTTCTTC. The chain links TRBV11-3 to TRBJ2-1; D ambiguous. With 2 bases removed from V and 5 bases from J, the gap between germline ends came to 10 bases. The CDR3 totals 14 residues. Germline CDR1 SGHNT, CDR2 YENEEA.

This chain connects TRBV9 to TRBJ1-1; no firm D call. V gave up 0 bases and J gave up 5 bases, with 20 bases separating them. CDR3 length equals 17 residues. CDR1 and CDR2 (germline): SGDLS, YYNGEE. CDR3 amino acids: CASSVGLRVGERTEAFF. The CDR3 bases are TGTGCCAGCAGCGTAGGGTTGCGGGTCGGGGAAAGGACTGAAGCTTTCTTT.

In its sample, this clone was seen once. The rearrangement uses TRBV6-2 or TRBV6-3 and TRBJ2-1; D might be TRBD2 (6 bases). The CDR3 is made up of 16 amino acids. Germline loops: CDR1 MNHEY, CDR2 SVGEGT. V was clipped by 2 bases and J by 6 bases, with 17 bases between them. CDR3 protein: CASSYPRGERANEQFF. CDR3 nucleotides: TGTGCCAGCAGTTACCCGCGCGGGGAGAGGGCCAATGAGCAGTTCTTC.

The V call is TRBV28, the J call TRBJ1-2; D is unresolved. V was cut by 5 bases and J by 0 bases, with 7 bases left in between. CDR3 length equals 13 residues. CDR1 and CDR2 from the germline V gene are MDHEN and SYDVKM. CDR3 residues: CASSESSNYGYTF. The CDR3 DNA sequence: TGTGCCAGCAGTGAAAGCTCTAACTATGGCTACACCTTC.

The V and J genes are TRBV28 and TRBJ1-2; 7 positions match TRBD1. V gave up 3 bases and J gave up 4 bases; unmatched junction bases: 11. CDR1 is MDHEN, CDR2 SYDVKM, per germline. The CDR3 contains 16 residues. CDR3 residues: CASSFRGQERGYGYTF. The CDR3 DNA reads as TGTGCCAGCAGTTTTCGAGGACAGGAGAGGGGCTATGGCTACACCTTC.

The chain joins TRBV9 to TRBJ2-1; 15 bases agree with TRBD2. The V segment lost 6 bases and the J segment 9 bases; nucleotides outside the gene matches: 7. The CDR3 covers 15 residues. CDR1 SGDLS and CDR2 YYNGEE come from the germline V gene. In nucleotides, the CDR3 is TGTGCCAGCAACGTGGGACTAGCGGGGGGTAGTGAGCAGTTCTTC. Translated, it gives CASNVGLAGGSEQFF.

The genes are TRBV6-5 and TRBJ1-5; possibly TRBD1 for D (6 bases). The length of the CDR3 is 14 residues. Germline V gene data show CDR1 as MNHEY and CDR2 as SVGAGI. Trimming removed 7 bases from V and 7 bases from J, with 17 bases in between. In nucleotides, the CDR3 is TGTGCCAGCAACCCGACGGGGGGCCAGCAGCCCCAGCATTTT. Residues: CASNPTGGQQPQHF.

This clone was counted a single time. The chain has TRBV6-5 and TRBJ1-3; D gene uncertain. Trimming shortened V by 0 bases and J by 10 bases, and 13 bases separated the two germline ends. Germline-derived CDR1 and CDR2 are MNHEY and SVGAGI. This CDR3 has 14 residues. The CDR3 reads CASSYSSRRGTIYF. In DNA, the CDR3 is TGTGCCAGCAGTTACTCGTCCAGACGAGGGACCATATATTTT.

The genes are TRBV18 and TRBJ2-1; 7 bases map to TRBD2. V dropped 4 bases and J dropped 6; count of bases not matched to a gene: 9. From germline, CDR1 is KGHSH and CDR2 LQKENI. The CDR3 contains 15 residues. In nucleotides, the CDR3 is TGTGCCAGCTCACTCGGAACTAGCGTCTTCAATGAGCAGTTCTTC. It yields the protein CASSLGTSVFNEQFF. The full variable domain, with the rest looked up from reference TRBV18 and TRBJ2-1, is NAGVMQNPRHLVRRRGQEARLRCSPMKGHSHVYWYRQLPEEGLKFMVYLQKENIIDESGMPKERFSAEFPKEGPSILRIQQVVRGDSAAYFCASSLGTSVFNEQFFGPGTRLTVL.

The chain couples TRBV7-2 to TRBJ1-5; tentatively, D is TRBD1 (6 bases). Between the trimmed V and J ends, which lost 4 bases and 6 bases, there was a span of 16 bases. The CDR3 is 15 residues long. Germline CDR1 is SGHTA and CDR2 is FQGNSA. The CDR3 DNA is TGTGCCAGCAGCTCCGTACAGGGTGTGAGTCAGCCCCAGCATTTT. Residues: CASSSVQGVSQPQHF.

V usage is TRBV28 and J usage is TRBJ2-1, with D tentatively TRBD1 (6 bases). The CDR3 loop spans 11 amino acids. Germline CDR1 and CDR2: MDHEN and SYDVKM. The V end was cut by 5 bases, the J end by 10 bases, with 9 bases between. The CDR3 region is CASSPTGEQFF. The CDR3, as DNA: TGTGCCAGCAGTCCGACAGGCGAGCAGTTCTTC.

This rearrangement joins TRBV7-2 to TRBJ2-2; D unresolved. The germline CDR1 and CDR2 sequences are SGHTA and FQGNSA. The CDR3 loop spans 15 amino acids. Trimming took 0 bases from V and 0 from J, leaving 5 bases between them. The CDR3 DNA follows: TGTGCCAGCAGCTTAGCCCAGACGAACACCGGGGAGCTGTTTTTT. Residues: CASSLAQTNTGELFF.

The chain carries TRBV5-1 and TRBJ2-2; maybe TRBD1 (6 bases). This CDR3 spans 16 amino acids. CDR1 and CDR2 from the germline V gene are SGHRS and YFSETQ. V lost 5 bases and J lost 1, with 15 bases in between. CDR3 protein: CASSSVGHLNTGELFF. Here the CDR3 DNA reads TGCGCCAGCAGTTCCGTGGGACACCTGAACACCGGGGAGCTGTTTTTT.

The chain links TRBV5-1 to TRBJ1-1; possible D gene TRBD1, 6 bases. The V gene lost 4 bases and the J gene lost 3 bases, with 13 bases spanning the gap. From germline, CDR1 is SGHRS and CDR2 YFSETQ. The CDR3 runs to 14 residues. The CDR3 loop reads CASSPRYRDTEAFF. CDR3 DNA sequence: TGCGCCAGCAGCCCACGATACAGGGACACTGAAGCTTTCTTT. The whole variable domain, filled in from reference TRBV5-1 and TRBJ1-1, reads KAGVTQTPRYLIKTRGQQVTLSCSPISGHRSVSWYQQTPGQGLQFLFEYFSETQRNKGNFPGRFSGRQFSNSRSEMNVSTLELGDSALYLCASSPRYRDTEAFFGQGTRLTVV.